This entry lists 25 T cell receptor beta chains sequenced from one sample in a study of cytomegalovirus exposure and HLA in healthy donors. Primers: 60 Vbeta forward and 13 Jbeta reverse. Generated by immunoSEQ multiplex PCR, the TCRdb table keeps only in-frame clones and is missing some. The sample shows approximately 150,000 clones, roughly three quarters of them seen only once. What was sequenced was PBMCs. All receptors derive from a woman aged 50 to 65 in good health and CMV-seropositive.

The chain combines TRBV29-1 with TRBJ1-6; the match to TRBD1 covers 9 bases. CDR3 length: 14 residues. Germline trimming cut 6 bases from V and 7 bases from J; bases unmatched to any gene: 7. Germline CDR1 is SQVTM and CDR2 is ANQGSEA. Here the CDR3 DNA reads TGCAGCGTCCAAGAGACAGGGGGGAATTCACCCCTCCACTTT. Translating it yields CSVQETGGNSPLHF. The entire variable domain, with the rest obtained from reference TRBV29-1 and TRBJ1-6, is as follows: SAVISQKPSRDICQRGTSLTIQCQVDSQVTMMFWYRQQPGQSLTLIATANQGSEATYESGFVIDKFPISRPNLTFSTLTVSNMSPEDSSIYLCSVQETGGNSPLHFGNGTRLTVT.

This clone occurred a few times. The CDR3 region is CASSLPSIVGSHEQYF. In DNA, the CDR3 is TGTGCCAGCAGTTTACCTAGTATCGTGGGTTCCCACGAGCAGTACTTC. The rearrangement joins TRBV28 to TRBJ2-7; the D is unclear. The CDR3 has 16 amino acids. Trimming stripped 2 bases from V and 5 bases from J, with 19 bases between. Per the germline V gene, CDR1 is MDHEN and CDR2 is SYDVKM.

The chain carries TRBV5-1 and TRBJ2-3, with a tentative D call TRBD1 (6 bases). V was pared by 0 bases and J by 5 bases, with 13 bases between. CDR3 size: 15 residues. CDR1 and CDR2 from the germline V gene are SGHRS and YFSETQ. CDR3: CASSLGGLPQDTQYF. The CDR3 nucleotides read TGCGCCAGCAGCTTGGGGGGGCTACCACAAGATACGCAGTATTTT.

The rearrangement uses TRBV5-1 and TRBJ1-3; D is uncertain. Trimming took off 0 bases at V and 0 bases at J, with 16 bases between the two ends. Germline V gene sequence: CDR1 SGHRS, CDR2 YFSETQ. The CDR3 loop spans 18 amino acids. CDR3 protein: CASSLGRPAGGSGNTIYF. The CDR3 bases are TGCGCCAGCAGCTTGGGACGGCCGGCGGGAGGCTCTGGAAACACCATATATTTT.

With regard to this clone: This sample includes further DNA sequences coding for the same CDR3. V and J are TRBV5-1 and TRBJ1-1; possibly TRBD1 for D (6 bases). CDR1 SGHRS and CDR2 YFSETQ come from the germline V gene. Trimming removed 0 bases at V and 6 bases at J, with 12 bases between. The CDR3 runs to 14 residues. As DNA, the CDR3 is TGCGCCAGCAGCTTGGCTGGGGGCTACGCTGAAGCTTTCTTT. It codes for CASSLAGGYAEAFF.

The V and J genes are TRBV19 and TRBJ2-7; D is ambiguous. Trimming cost V 5 bases and J 0 bases, with 11 bases left between them. This CDR3 spans 14 amino acids. Per the germline V gene, CDR1 is LNHDA and CDR2 is SQIVND (reference sequence). DNA of the CDR3: TGTGCCAGTAGTCCTTATGATAGCTCCTACGAGCAGTACTTC. Protein product: CASSPYDSSYEQYF. Using reference TRBV19 and TRBJ2-7 for the parts outside the CDR3, the full variable domain is DGGITQSPKYLFRKEGQNVTLSCEQNLNHDAMYWYRQDPGQGLRLIYYSQIVNDFQKGDIAEGYSVSREKKESFPLTVTSAQKNPTAFYLCASSPYDSSYEQYFGPGTRLTVT.

The rearrangement joins TRBV7-8 to TRBJ2-5; 9 nucleotides line up with TRBD1. The germline gives CDR1 SGHVS, CDR2 FQNEAQ. The CDR3 is made up of 13 amino acids. The ends lost 5 bases at V and 8 bases at J; junction bases unmatched: 6. CDR3 in amino acids: CASSPRQGVTQYF. CDR3 DNA sequence: TGTGCCAGCAGCCCCCGACAGGGGGTAACCCAGTACTTC. The full variable domain, with the rest looked up from reference TRBV7-8 and TRBJ2-5, is GAGVSQSPRYKVAKRGQDVALRCDPISGHVSLFWYQQALGQGPEFLTYFQNEAQLDKSGLPSDRFFAERPEGSVSTLKIQRTQQEDSAVYLCASSPRQGVTQYFGPGTRLLVL.

The chain uses TRBV18 and TRBJ1-5; D possibly corresponds to TRBD1 (6 bases). Germline CDR1 is KGHSH and CDR2 is LQKENI. V gave up 4 bases and J gave up 1 base, with 11 bases separating them. CDR3 size: 15 residues. Here the CDR3 DNA reads TGTGCCAGCTCACTCGGGGGGCAAAGCAATCAGCCCCAGCATTTT. Encoded protein: CASSLGGQSNQPQHF.

The chain recombines TRBV5-1 with TRBJ1-5; TRBD1 aligns across 8 bases. The CDR3 consists of 19 residues. Germline CDR1 and CDR2: SGHRS and YFSETQ. V shed 2 bases, J shed 2 bases, and the junction held 15 bases outside the gene matches. The CDR3 here is CASSFCPPKDRVGNQPQHF. Here the CDR3 DNA reads TGCGCCAGCAGCTTTTGCCCCCCTAAGGACAGGGTAGGCAATCAGCCCCAGCATTTT.

The CDR3 region is CASSWDRENEKLFF. DNA for the CDR3: TGCGCCAGCAGCTGGGACCGGGAGAATGAAAAACTGTTTTTT. This chain uses TRBV5-1 with TRBJ1-4; D is perhaps TRBD1 (5 bases). The CDR3 has 14 amino acids. Germline V gene sequence: CDR1 SGHRS, CDR2 YFSETQ. The V end was cut by 3 bases, the J end by 5 bases, with 11 bases between. Complete variable domain (other parts from reference TRBV5-1 and TRBJ1-4): KAGVTQTPRYLIKTRGQQVTLSCSPISGHRSVSWYQQTPGQGLQFLFEYFSETQRNKGNFPGRFSGRQFSNSRSEMNVSTLELGDSALYLCASSWDRENEKLFFGSGTQLSVL.

DNA of the CDR3: TGCGCCAGCAGCTTTCAAGCTGGTGAGCAGTTCTTC. This sequence encodes CASSFQAGEQFF. The rearrangement joins TRBV5-1 to TRBJ2-1; D gene unclear. V was shortened by 2 bases and J by 9 bases, with 9 bases between the two germline ends. Germline V lookup: CDR1 SGHRS, CDR2 YFSETQ. CDR3 length: 12 amino acids.

On this clone itself: The junction departs from germline at one end; a sequencing error may be responsible. The gene calls are TRBV7-9 and TRBJ1-6; D may be TRBD1 (6 bases). This CDR3 is built from 14 residues. Germline CDR1 is SEHNR and CDR2 is FQNEAQ (reference sequence). Here the CDR3 DNA reads TGTTCCAGCAACTCATGGGACATTCAATCACCCCTCCACTTT. Its translation is CSSNSWDIQSPLHF.

The V gene is TRBV6-1, the J gene TRBJ2-7; 8 bases match TRBD2. The germline V gene has CDR1 MNHNS and CDR2 SASEGT. This CDR3 is 14 amino acids long. Trimming at V came to 7 bases and at J to 3 bases, leaving 8 bases not matched to a gene. The CDR3 protein is CASTRGAGGYEQYF. DNA of the CDR3: TGTGCCAGCACCCGGGGGGCGGGGGGCTACGAGCAGTACTTC.

V and J are TRBV7-3 and TRBJ2-3; weak D call: TRBD1 (5 bases). CDR3 length equals 14 residues. Per germline, CDR1 SGHTA and CDR2 FQGTGA. V was shortened by 1 base and J by 1 base, with 6 bases between the two germline ends. CDR3 region: CASSLMTGTDTQYF. Written as DNA, the CDR3 is TGTGCCAGCAGCTTAATGACAGGCACAGATACGCAGTATTTT.

The chain has TRBV6-5 and TRBJ2-7; 9 bases match TRBD1. The J segment lost 1 base and the V segment lost 7 bases, leaving 5 bases of the junction unmatched. Germline V gene lookup returns CDR1 MNHEY and CDR2 SVGAGI. The CDR3 runs to 14 residues. The CDR3 sequence is CASTYGQGSYEQYF. The CDR3 coding sequence is TGTGCCAGCACCTACGGACAGGGGTCCTACGAGCAGTACTTC.

This clone was counted between two and nine times. The V call is TRBV7-6, the J call TRBJ2-7, with 8 bases that match TRBD1. This CDR3 spans 16 amino acids. Germline trimming cut 4 bases from V and 2 bases from J; bases unmatched to any gene: 10. Germline V gives CDR1 SGHVS, CDR2 FNYEAQ. CDR3 in amino acids: CASSSSHGTGTYEQYF. The CDR3 DNA is TGTGCCAGCAGCTCCTCCCACGGGACAGGTACCTACGAGCAGTACTTC.

The chain uses TRBV5-1 and TRBJ2-5, with a possible D match to TRBD2 (6 bases). CDR1 and CDR2 (germline): SGHRS, YFSETQ. Between the trimmed V and J ends, which lost 4 bases and 5 bases, there was a span of 18 bases. The CDR3 contains 15 residues. The CDR3 is CASSPGLKEGETQYF. As DNA, the CDR3 is TGCGCCAGCAGCCCCGGCCTCAAGGAGGGGGAGACCCAGTACTTC.

The chain uses TRBV2 and TRBJ2-7; 9 positions agree with TRBD2. The germline V gene encodes CDR1 SNHLY and CDR2 FYNNEI. V lost 10 bases, J lost 7 bases, and 14 bases stayed unmatched. The CDR3 consists of 14 residues. The CDR3 loop is CATGLGLAFMEQYF. CDR3 nucleotide sequence: TGTGCCACCGGTTTGGGACTAGCCTTTATGGAGCAGTACTTC.

The chain joins TRBV4-2 to TRBJ2-1; 8 nucleotides line up with TRBD2. Per germline, CDR1 LGHNA and CDR2 YNFKEQ. The CDR3 loop spans 16 amino acids. V trimming: 3 bases; J trimming: 0 bases; junction bases outside the gene matches: 4. The CDR3 is CASSHSGTSSYNEQFF. CDR3 in DNA: TGTGCCAGCAGCCATTCCGGGACTAGCTCCTACAATGAGCAGTTCTTC.

The V and J genes are TRBV7-9 and TRBJ1-6; 7 nucleotides agree with TRBD1. Trimming at V came to 2 bases and at J to 6 bases, leaving 7 bases not matched to a gene. CDR3 length equals 16 residues. Germline loops: CDR1 SEHNR, CDR2 FQNEAQ (reference sequence). The CDR3 loop reads CASSLQGVLGNSPLHF. CDR3 nucleotide sequence: TGTGCCAGCAGCTTACAGGGGGTGCTTGGTAATTCACCCCTCCACTTT.

This clone was seen a few times. This chain uses TRBV4-1 with TRBJ1-1; TRBD1 might be the D (6 bases). Trimming cost V 4 bases and J 6 bases, with 15 bases left between them. The CDR3 runs to 14 residues. Germline V gene lookup returns CDR1 MGHRA and CDR2 YSYEKL. The CDR3 nucleotides are TGCGCCAGCAGCCTTGAATTACAGGGCCCTGAAGCTTTCTTT. This gives the protein CASSLELQGPEAFF.

CDR3: CASSAPDREETQYF. Here the CDR3 DNA reads TGTGCCAGCAGCGCCCCGGACAGGGAAGAGACCCAGTACTTC. The rearrangement links TRBV2 to TRBJ2-5; 8 bases line up with TRBD1. The CDR3 covers 14 residues. After removal of 6 bases from V and 3 bases from J, the junction contained 6 bases not matched to a gene. CDR1 and CDR2 from the germline V gene are SNHLY and FYNNEI.

The chain links TRBV11-2 to TRBJ1-5; 10 bases are shared with TRBD1. The length of the CDR3 is 16 residues. Germline V gene data show CDR1 as SGHAT and CDR2 as FQNNGV. The V and J ends lost 5 bases and 1 base, in that order; junction bases with no gene match: 5. This CDR3 reads CASSLGQGTSNQPQHF. CDR3 coding DNA: TGTGCCAGCAGCCTGGGACAGGGGACGAGCAATCAGCCCCAGCATTTT.

The chain has TRBV6-8 and TRBJ1-6; TRBD1 aligns across 8 bases. The CDR3 loop spans 17 amino acids. After removal of 0 bases from V and 6 bases from J, the junction contained 7 bases not matched to a gene. Germline CDR1 is MNHGY and CDR2 is SAAAGT. The CDR3 region is CASSYSDRGFCNSPLHF. Written as DNA, the CDR3 is TGTGCCAGCAGTTACTCTGACAGGGGCTTCTGTAATTCACCCCTCCACTTT.

The chain's CDR3 is CASSLPRVAGTEAFF. The CDR3 region has the DNA TGTGCCAGCAGTTTGCCGAGGGTGGCGGGCACTGAAGCTTTCTTT. The chain employs TRBV28 and TRBJ1-1; no definite D call. This CDR3 comprises 15 residues. Germline V CDR1 and CDR2: MDHEN, SYDVKM. V was pared by 3 bases and J by 4 bases, with 15 bases between.